These T cell receptor beta chains were read from a single sample in a study of blood T cell repertoires in COVID-19. Using immunoSEQ multiplex PCR, the repertoire was profiled, and TCRdb retains in-frame clones only, with some absent. The profile shows 250,000 or so clones, roughly 84% of them singletons. The specimen sequenced was peripheral blood. These receptors were taken from a woman aged 40 to 55 who had recovered from COVID-19. Both conserved end residues are part of each CDR3. The D gene is left open where the match is weak. Some rows have no size entry. The others give once, few or many, or a class for an expanded clone.

D: TRBD1
size: few
V: TRBV2
J: TRBJ1-3
DNA: TGTGCCAGCAGCGGACAGGCGCGTGGCTCTGGAAACACCATATATTTT
CDR3: CASSGQARGSGNTIYF

D: NA
size: few
V: TRBV3-1/TRBV3-2
J: TRBJ1-1
DNA: TGTGCCAGCAGGGACAGGAACACTGAAGCTTTCTTT
CDR3: CASRDRNTEAFF

D: NA
size: once
V: TRBV19
J: TRBJ1-2
DNA: TGTGCCAGTAGCCGGCAGGACTATGGCTACACCTTC
CDR3: CASSRQDYGYTF

D: NA
size: NA
V: TRBV20-1
J: TRBJ2-7
DNA: TGCAGTGCGCAGAACACCTACGAGCAGTACTTC
CDR3: CSAQNTYEQYF

D: NA
size: NA
V: TRBV6-2/TRBV6-3
J: TRBJ1-1
DNA: TGTGCCAGCAGTTACGGGCGGGGGAGGAACACTGAAGCTTTCTTT
CDR3: CASSYGRGRNTEAFF

D: NA
size: NA
V: TRBV30
J: TRBJ1-5
DNA: TGTGCCGGAAGTAAGGGGGACAATCAGCCCCAGCATTTT
CDR3: CAGSKGDNQPQHF

D: TRBD1
size: NA
V: TRBV15
J: TRBJ1-4
DNA: TGTGCCACCAGCAGCCATGCCCTACAGGGGGCTGTTGAAAAACTGTTTTTT
CDR3: CATSSHALQGAVEKLFF

D: TRBD1
size: NA
V: TRBV7-6
J: TRBJ1-4
DNA: TGTGCCAGCAGCCGGGACAGGGTAGGCGAAAAACTGTTTTTT
CDR3: CASSRDRVGEKLFF

D: TRBD1
size: NA
V: TRBV10-2
J: TRBJ1-2
DNA: TGCGCCAGCAGTGAATCCGGGACAGACGGGAACTATGGCTACACCTTC
CDR3: CASSESGTDGNYGYTF

D: TRBD1
size: NA
V: TRBV6-6
J: TRBJ1-5
DNA: TGTGCCAGCAGTTACTCAACAGGGGGACAGCCCCAGCATTTT
CDR3: CASSYSTGGQPQHF

D: NA
size: NA
V: TRBV4-1
J: TRBJ1-4
DNA: TGCGCCAGCAGCCATCCCGAAACCCCAGTCGGGAGCAAACTGTTTTTT
CDR3: CASSHPETPVGSKLFF

D: NA
size: NA
V: TRBV2
J: TRBJ2-3
DNA: TGTGCCAGCAGTGAAAGGGGACATGTGACCGCTACGCAGTATTTT
CDR3: CASSERGHVTATQYF

D: NA
size: NA
V: TRBV28
J: TRBJ2-3
DNA: TGTGCCAGCAGTTTACGGGGGGCCGGTCAGGATACGCAGTATTTT
CDR3: CASSLRGAGQDTQYF

D: TRBD1
size: NA
V: TRBV2
J: TRBJ1-3
DNA: TGTGCCAGCAGCTATGGACAGGGTAGGAACACCATATATTTT
CDR3: CASSYGQGRNTIYF

D: TRBD1
size: NA
V: TRBV11-3
J: TRBJ2-5
DNA: TGTGCCAGCAGCCCAGGGGGCCGGGAGACCCAGTACTTC
CDR3: CASSPGGRETQYF

D: NA
size: NA
V: TRBV6-5
J: TRBJ1-1
DNA: TGTGCCATCGCGGGGTTAGCGACGAACACTGAAGCTTTCTTT
CDR3: CAIAGLATNTEAFF

D: NA
size: NA
V: TRBV14
J: TRBJ2-1
DNA: TGTGCCAGCAGCCAATTAGGAGACAATGAGCAGTTCTTC
CDR3: CASSQLGDNEQFF

D: TRBD1
size: NA
V: TRBV19
J: TRBJ1-1
DNA: TGTGCCAGTAGTATAGTGCAGGGGGCCACTGAAGCTTTCTTT
CDR3: CASSIVQGATEAFF

D: NA
size: NA
V: TRBV30
J: TRBJ1-5
DNA: TGTGCCTGGAGTGAGGGACGGGGAGGACAGCCCCAGCATTTT
CDR3: CAWSEGRGGQPQHF

D: TRBD2
size: NA
V: TRBV2
J: TRBJ2-1
DNA: TGTGCCAGCAGGACTCCGGGACTAGCGGGGGCGTCCGAGCAGTTCTTC
CDR3: CASRTPGLAGASEQFF

D: NA
size: NA
V: TRBV2
J: TRBJ2-5
DNA: TGTGCCAGCAGTGTCCGGGACCAAGAGACCCAGTACTTC
CDR3: CASSVRDQETQYF

D: NA
size: NA
V: TRBV2
J: TRBJ1-1
DNA: TGTGCCAGCAGTGACAGGGGAATTGGGAACACTGAAGCTTTCTTT
CDR3: CASSDRGIGNTEAFF

D: NA
size: few
V: TRBV2
J: TRBJ2-2
DNA: TGTGCCAGCAGTTCCGGGACAACGAACACCGGGGAGCTGTTTTTT
CDR3: CASSSGTTNTGELFF

D: NA
size: NA
V: TRBV5-1
J: TRBJ2-2
DNA: TGCGCCAGCAGCTTCGGGACATCGAACACCGGGGAGCTGTTTTTT
CDR3: CASSFGTSNTGELFF

D: NA
size: NA
V: TRBV6-5
J: TRBJ2-5
DNA: TGTGCCAGCAGTTCACGCGATCCGCAAGAGACCCAGTACTTC
CDR3: CASSSRDPQETQYF

D: NA
size: NA
V: TRBV28
J: TRBJ2-6
DNA: TGTGCCAGCAGTTTATGGAGCTCTGGGGCCAACGTCCTGACTTTC
CDR3: CASSLWSSGANVLTF

D: NA
size: once
V: TRBV28
J: TRBJ1-1
DNA: TGTGCCAGCAGGGAGGCGGAAGGCACTGAAGCTTTCTTT
CDR3: CASREAEGTEAFF

D: NA
size: few
V: TRBV2
J: TRBJ1-6
DNA: TGTGCCAGCAGTGACTCTTCTGATTCACCCCTCCACTTT
CDR3: CASSDSSDSPLHF

D: NA
size: NA
V: TRBV30
J: TRBJ2-7
DNA: TGTGCCTGGACCGCAGGGTGGGGCTCCTACGAGCAGTACTTC
CDR3: CAWTAGWGSYEQYF

D: TRBD2
size: NA
V: TRBV10-3
J: TRBJ2-5
DNA: TGTGCCATCAGTGAGTACAGGACTAGCGGGGGCTACCAAGAGACCCAGTACTTC
CDR3: CAISEYRTSGGYQETQYF

D: NA
size: NA
V: TRBV7-6
J: TRBJ2-2
DNA: TGTGCCAGCAGCAGCCGCTCAGGGCTCTTCCCCGGGGAGCTGTTTTTT
CDR3: CASSSRSGLFPGELFF

D: TRBD2
size: NA
V: TRBV6-1
J: TRBJ2-3
DNA: TGTGCCAGCAGTGAATTTAGTCCGGGAGGTACGCAGTATTTT
CDR3: CASSEFSPGGTQYF

D: TRBD1
size: NA
V: TRBV5-1
J: TRBJ1-2
DNA: TGCGCCAGCAGACGGACAGGGGACTATGGCTACACCTTC
CDR3: CASRRTGDYGYTF

D: NA
size: NA
V: TRBV11-3
J: TRBJ2-7
DNA: TGTGCCAGCAGCTTAGATAGGCGGTCCTACGAGCAGTACTTC
CDR3: CASSLDRRSYEQYF

D: TRBD1
size: NA
V: TRBV7-2
J: TRBJ2-7
DNA: TGTGCCAGCAGCTTAAACCCCGGGATAGGGGGCGGGGAGCAGTACTTC
CDR3: CASSLNPGIGGGEQYF

D: NA
size: NA
V: TRBV12-3/TRBV12-4
J: TRBJ2-5
DNA: TGTGCCAGCAGTGCAGAAACCAAAGAGACCCAGTACTTC
CDR3: CASSAETKETQYF

D: NA
size: NA
V: TRBV3-1/TRBV3-2
J: TRBJ2-1
DNA: TGTGCCAGCAGCCAAGTTAAAGGGGTAGTGGGGGGACACAATGAGCAGTTCTTC
CDR3: CASSQVKGVVGGHNEQFF

D: NA
size: NA
V: TRBV24-1
J: TRBJ2-3
DNA: TGTGCCACCAGTGATTCCTACAGCACCGACACAGATACGCAGTATTTT
CDR3: CATSDSYSTDTDTQYF

D: NA
size: NA
V: TRBV5-1
J: TRBJ1-1
DNA: TGCGCCAGCAGCTGGGGGCACTCCCTCACTGAAGCTTTCTTT
CDR3: CASSWGHSLTEAFF

D: NA
size: once
V: TRBV4-1
J: TRBJ2-1
DNA: TGCGCCAGCAGCCAAACCTCTAGCGCGAGCTCCTACAATGAGCAGTTCTTC
CDR3: CASSQTSSASSYNEQFF

D: NA
size: NA
V: TRBV19
J: TRBJ1-5
DNA: TGTGCCAGTACAGGGTTCTATGGCAATCAGCCCCAGCATTTT
CDR3: CASTGFYGNQPQHF

D: TRBD1
size: once
V: TRBV5-1
J: TRBJ2-7
DNA: TGCGCCAGCAGCCACCCGGGACAGGGACCCTACGAGCAGTACTTC
CDR3: CASSHPGQGPYEQYF

D: NA
size: once
V: TRBV9
J: TRBJ1-3
DNA: TGTGCCAGCACGGCAGGGCCCGGAAACACCATATATTTT
CDR3: CASTAGPGNTIYF

D: NA
size: NA
V: TRBV27
J: TRBJ1-4
DNA: TGTGCCAGCAGTTTCTCGGGTGGATGGTCTAATGAAAAACTGTTTTTT
CDR3: CASSFSGGWSNEKLFF

D: NA
size: NA
V: TRBV28
J: TRBJ2-2
DNA: TGTGCCAGCACCGACGGGGGGCTGGGCACCGGGGAGCTGTTTTTT
CDR3: CASTDGGLGTGELFF

D: NA
size: NA
V: TRBV2
J: TRBJ1-1
DNA: TGTGCCAGCAGAAGGGAGGAAGACACTGAAGCTTTCTTT
CDR3: CASRREEDTEAFF

D: NA
size: NA
V: TRBV5-4
J: TRBJ1-1
DNA: TGTGCCAGCAGCGGCAGGGGAGCTGAAGCTTTCTTT
CDR3: CASSGRGAEAFF

D: NA
size: once
V: TRBV6-5
J: TRBJ2-2
DNA: TGTGCCAGCACCGTGGGCCGTAACGCCGGGGAGCTGTTTTTT
CDR3: CASTVGRNAGELFF

D: NA
size: many
V: TRBV14
J: TRBJ1-6
DNA: TGTGCCAGCAGCCGCCGGTGGTCCGGGAATTCACCCCTCCACTTT
CDR3: CASSRRWSGNSPLHF

D: TRBD1
size: once
V: TRBV5-1
J: TRBJ2-1
DNA: TGCGCCAGCAGCTTGACAGGGGGGCAGAATGAGCAGTTCTTC
CDR3: CASSLTGGQNEQFF

D: NA
size: NA
V: TRBV6-2/TRBV6-3
J: TRBJ1-5
DNA: TGTGCCAGCAGTTTCGCAGGGGGCAATCAGCCCCAGCATTTT
CDR3: CASSFAGGNQPQHF

D: TRBD1
size: NA
V: TRBV14
J: TRBJ1-2
DNA: TGTGCCAGCAGCCTATACAGGGGGCACGGCTACACCTTC
CDR3: CASSLYRGHGYTF

D: TRBD1
size: NA
V: TRBV5-4
J: TRBJ2-5
DNA: TGTGCCAGCAGCTCTGAAACAGGGGCGTACCAAGAGACCCAGTACTTC
CDR3: CASSSETGAYQETQYF

D: TRBD1
size: NA
V: TRBV19
J: TRBJ1-1
DNA: TGTGCCAGTAGTCTCGGGACAGTCTTAACTTTCTTT
CDR3: CASSLGTVLTFF

D: TRBD1
size: NA
V: TRBV10-3
J: TRBJ2-1
DNA: TGTGCCAAGCTGGGCTCCGGGACAGGGGACCAAAATGAGCAGTTCTTC
CDR3: CAKLGSGTGDQNEQFF

D: TRBD2
size: NA
V: TRBV7-8
J: TRBJ2-7
DNA: TGTGCCAGCAGCTTAGTGGGGACTAGCGGGGCCTCCTACGAGCAGTACTTC
CDR3: CASSLVGTSGASYEQYF

D: NA
size: NA
V: TRBV9
J: TRBJ1-2
DNA: TGTGCCAGCAGCGCAGGGGTAGGGATCTATGGCTACACCTTC
CDR3: CASSAGVGIYGYTF

D: NA
size: NA
V: TRBV5-6
J: TRBJ1-1
DNA: TGTGCCAGCAGCTTGGGAGTCAGAACAGGGACTGAAGCTTTCTTT
CDR3: CASSLGVRTGTEAFF

D: TRBD1
size: NA
V: TRBV10-3
J: TRBJ1-2
DNA: TGTGCCATCAGTGACCCGGACAGGATGCTTGGCTACACCTTC
CDR3: CAISDPDRMLGYTF